This T cell receptor (beta chain) is from a study of response to subunit inactivated influenza vaccine (dated by TCRdb to 2016 to 2018). About the full investigation: The study used deep quantitative T cell receptor repertoire profiling to track responses to a trivalent subunit inactivated influenza vaccine. General conclusions and limits of the study: According to the authors, only a limited number of new T cells may be recruited by each seasonal influenza vaccination.

Receptors were amplified or captured by RT-PCR. Sequencing took place on an Illumina HiSeq 2500. TCRdb took the public reads, trimmed them with fastp at Q25, ran MiXCR for clone calling and kept in-frame beta chains. Entries that share a CDR3 protein sequence are merged under the most common genes and DNA. This sample holds hundreds of thousands of distinct CDR3 sequences; more than 15% were observed only once. 11% of the sample is held by the ten biggest clonotypes. This clonotype came up a few times. Its target antigen remains unknown. Qualities for individual bases were not recorded, and no much larger clone is one base off. V was cut back by 6 bases and J by 4 bases, leaving a gap of 13 bases between them. Taken from cysteine to phenylalanine, the CDR3 has 14 residues. The DNA shown is the 42-base CDR3, in frame from base 1. Sequences SNHLY (CDR1) and FYNNEI (CDR2) are obtained from the germline V gene.

The receptor was derived from a man aged 45-60 years who received an inactivated influenza vaccine. Donor details come from another sample of the same person, matched by shared clones. The chain is encoded by TRBV2 joined to TRBJ1-5, and perhaps TRBD1 as D gene, on 6 matching bases. The sample consisted of PBMCs from blood, taken roughly 12 days after vaccination. The CDR3 protein: CASSKTGLNQPQHF. The sequenced DNA: TGTGCCAGCAGCAAGACAGGCTTGAATCAGCCCCAGCATTTT.